Each of the 27 T cell receptor beta chains below was sequenced from the same sample in a study of response to subunit inactivated influenza vaccine. TCRdb analysed the RT-PCR reads with MiXCR anew, one entry per CDR3 protein. The table lists about 150,000 distinct CDR3 sequences, approximately 12% of them singletons. The specimen comprised CD8+ T cells sorted from PBMCs, sampled 23 months after vaccination. Receptors were obtained from a man in his fifties or sixties who received an inactivated influenza vaccine.

The rearrangement links TRBV7-3 to TRBJ2-2; no definite D call. The germline CDR1 and CDR2 sequences are SGHTA and FQGTGA. This CDR3 has 15 residues. V was pared by 4 bases and J by 6 bases, with 15 bases between. The CDR3 coding sequence is TGTGCCAGCAGCTCTCATATGGGATTCCCCGGGGAGCTGTTTTTT. Protein sequence: CASSSHMGFPGELFF. Complete variable domain (other parts from reference TRBV7-3 and TRBJ2-2): GAGVSQTPSNKVTEKGKYVELRCDPISGHTALYWYRQSLGQGPEFLIYFQGTGAADDSGLPNDRFFAVRPEGSVSTLKIQRTERGDSAVYLCASSSHMGFPGELFFGEGSRLTVL.

The chain recombines TRBV4-2 with TRBJ2-2; D possibly corresponds to TRBD2 (5 bases). This CDR3 is built from 17 residues. Germline CDR1 reads LGHNA; CDR2 reads YNFKEQ. Trimming took 0 bases from V and 5 from J, leaving 16 bases between them. The CDR3 is CASSQDLRVRETGELFF. The CDR3 DNA reads TGTGCCAGCAGCCAAGATCTGAGGGTCCGCGAGACCGGGGAGCTGTTTTTT.

The chain has TRBV3-1 and TRBJ2-3; D is undetermined. Germline V gives CDR1 LGHDT, CDR2 YNNKEL (reference sequence). There are 12 residues in the CDR3. Deletions cut 0 bases from V and 9 bases from J, with 7 bases between. The CDR3 region is CASSQDRGTQYF. CDR3 coding DNA: TGTGCCAGCAGCCAAGATCGTGGAACGCAGTATTTT.

V is TRBV21-1 and J is TRBJ2-3. TRBV21-1 is recorded as a pseudogene. This CDR3 region has 14 residues. CDR3 sequence: CASSKPPSTDTQYF. In nucleotides, the CDR3 is TGTGCCAGCAGCAAACCCCCTAGCACAGATACGCAGTATTTT.

The CDR3 reads CSAREPDQYEQYF. DNA for the CDR3: TGCAGTGCTAGAGAGCCAGATCAATACGAGCAGTACTTC. This chain joins TRBV20-1 and TRBJ2-7; D call uncertain. The ends were cut back, 0 bases at V and 4 bases at J, with 10 bases in the middle. The germline CDR1 and CDR2 sequences are DFQATT and SNEGSKA (reference sequence). This CDR3 comprises 13 residues.

This clonotype was recorded a few times. CDR3 sequence reads: CASSLDWRYYGYTF. CDR3 nucleotides: TGTGCCAGCAGCTTAGATTGGAGGTATTATGGCTACACCTTC. This chain joins TRBV11-2 and TRBJ1-2; no clear D. The CDR3 consists of 14 residues. With 0 bases removed from V and 5 bases from J, the gap between germline ends came to 10 bases. CDR1 is SGHAT and CDR2 is FQNNGV in the germline V gene.

This rearrangement joins TRBV5-6 to TRBJ2-7; D is uncertain. The length of the CDR3 is 14 residues. Trimming shortened V by 5 bases and J by 0 bases, and 12 bases separated the two germline ends. Germline V gives CDR1 SGHDT, CDR2 YYEEEE. The DNA for the CDR3 is TGTGCCAGCAGTTTAATAACGCGCTCCTACGAGCAGTACTTC. Protein sequence: CASSLITRSYEQYF.

This clonotype showed up just a few times. The chain combines TRBV20-1 with TRBJ2-1, with TRBD1 matching 7 bases. This CDR3 contains 13 residues. Trimming at V came to 1 base and at J to 8 bases, leaving 5 bases not matched to a gene. Germline CDR1 DFQATT, CDR2 SNEGSKA (reference sequence). The CDR3 sequence is CSARGDSHHEQFF. CDR3 nucleotides: TGCAGTGCTAGAGGGGACAGTCACCATGAGCAGTTCTTC.

The table lists this clonotype with many counts. This chain joins TRBV24-1 and TRBJ2-1; TRBD1 might be the D (6 bases). V was trimmed by 4 bases and J by 4 bases, leaving 16 bases between them. This CDR3 has 16 residues. In germline, CDR1 is KGHDR, CDR2 SFDVKD. The chain's CDR3 is CATSDPRLGGYNEQFF. CDR3 bases: TGTGCCACCAGTGACCCCCGATTAGGGGGATACAATGAGCAGTTCTTC.

This rearrangement joins TRBV20-1 to TRBJ2-1; D is perhaps TRBD1 or TRBD2 (5 bases each). The V gene lost 5 bases and the J gene lost 10 bases, with 15 bases spanning the gap. CDR1 is DFQATT, CDR2 SNEGSKA, per germline (reference sequence). The CDR3 runs 12 residues. The CDR3 loop reads CSAREGLWEQFF. The CDR3 DNA reads TGCAGTGCTCGCGAGGGGTTGTGGGAGCAGTTCTTC.

This clonotype has at least ten counts. This chain links TRBV13 with TRBJ2-1; D is tentatively TRBD1 or TRBD2 (5 bases each). Trimming left V 5 bases short and J 4 bases short, with 15 bases between. CDR1 PRHDT and CDR2 FYEKMQ come from the germline V gene (reference sequence). The CDR3 has 15 amino acids. Written as DNA, the CDR3 is TGTGCCAGCAGCCCTACGGGACCTCTATACAATGAGCAGTTCTTC. It yields the protein CASSPTGPLYNEQFF.

This clonotype was observed at least ten times. The chain uses TRBV12-3 or TRBV12-4 and TRBJ1-5; TRBD1 agrees at 9 bases. Trimming at V came to 3 bases and at J to 6 bases, leaving 6 bases not matched to a gene. CDR3 length: 15 residues. The CDR3 DNA reads TGTGCCAGCAGTTTTGGGACAGGGACTGGTCAGCCCCAGCATTTT. Its protein is CASSFGTGTGQPQHF.

This clonotype came up a few times. Written as DNA, the CDR3 is TGTGCCAGCAGCCCAGACGGGGGTTACATCCCAGATACGCAGTATTTT. It codes for CASSPDGGYIPDTQYF. The chain has TRBV7-6 and TRBJ2-3; the D gene is possibly TRBD2 (6 bases). V gave up 5 bases and J gave up 4 bases, with 19 bases separating them. This CDR3 spans 16 amino acids. Germline CDR1 reads SGHVS; CDR2 reads FNYEAQ.

The gene calls are TRBV20-1 and TRBJ2-1, with 7 bases fitting TRBD2. Germline CDR1 reads DFQATT; CDR2 reads SNEGSKA (reference sequence). J gave up 7 bases and V 3 bases, and 15 bases lay outside the gene matches. The CDR3 has 16 residues. The CDR3 DNA follows: TGCAGTGCTAGTGGCCGACTAGCACGTCATATAAATGAGCAGTTCTTC. Encoded protein: CSASGRLARHINEQFF.

This clonotype has a count of ten or more. In DNA, the CDR3 is TGTGCCAGCAGCTTAGAAGGCCGCGAGCAGTACTTC. Encoded protein: CASSLEGREQYF. V usage is TRBV7-9 and J usage is TRBJ2-7, with unresolved D. Trimming removed 1 base from V and 6 bases from J, with 7 bases in between. Germline CDR1 is SEHNR and CDR2 is FQNEAQ (reference sequence). The CDR3 sequence is 12 residues long.

In this sample, this clonotype turned up a few times. This rearrangement joins TRBV9 to TRBJ2-3; 8 nucleotides line up with TRBD2. CDR1 SGDLS and CDR2 YYNGEE come from the germline V gene. CDR3 size: 15 residues. V dropped 3 bases and J dropped 6; count of bases not matched to a gene: 9. The DNA of the CDR3 is TGTGCCAGCAGCGCCGGACTAGCCGGCCGGGATACGCAGTATTTT. Translation: CASSAGLAGRDTQYF. Combining the CDR3 with reference TRBV9 and TRBJ2-3 gives the whole variable domain DSGVTQTPKHLITATGQRVTLRCSPRSGDLSVYWYQQSLDQGLQFLIQYYNGEERAKGNILERFSAQQFPDLHSELNLSSLELGDSALYFCASSAGLAGRDTQYFGPGTRLTVL.

This clonotype occurred many times. The chain has TRBV4-2 and TRBJ1-5; TRBD1 might be the D (5 bases). Germline V gene lookup returns CDR1 LGHNA and CDR2 YNFKEQ. The V gene lost 0 bases and the J gene lost 3 bases, with 9 bases spanning the gap. This CDR3 region has 15 residues. This chain's CDR3 is CASSQDPQANQPQHF. CDR3 DNA: TGTGCCAGCAGCCAAGATCCACAGGCCAATCAGCCCCAGCATTTT.

Of note for this clonotype: This could be a read error, since a much larger clone is one nucleotide away. The chain recombines TRBV12-3 or TRBV12-4 with TRBJ2-5; 9 positions match TRBD1. The CDR3 is 15 amino acids. The CDR3 region is CACSLWDRAGETQYF. CDR3 coding DNA: TGTGCCTGCAGTTTATGGGACAGGGCCGGAGAGACCCAGTACTTC.

This clonotype has a handful of counts. The CDR3 loop is CASSSPASGEETQYF. CDR3 nucleotide sequence: TGTGCCAGTAGTAGCCCGGCTAGCGGAGAAGAGACCCAGTACTTC. J is TRBJ2-5 and V is TRBV19, with TRBD2 identical over 7 bases. The CDR3 extends over 15 amino acids. V gave up 4 bases and J gave up 3 bases; unmatched junction bases: 8. The germline gives CDR1 LNHDA, CDR2 SQIVND (reference sequence).

Only a few counts were recorded for this clonotype. The chain recombines TRBV11-2 with TRBJ2-1; D is ambiguous. Germline V gene lookup returns CDR1 SGHAT and CDR2 FQNNGV. The CDR3 consists of 14 residues. Trimming stripped 3 bases from V and 0 bases from J, with 6 bases between. CDR3 sequence: CASSLPRSYNEQFF. As DNA, the CDR3 is TGTGCCAGCAGCTTGCCACGCTCCTACAATGAGCAGTTCTTC. The full variable domain, completed using reference TRBV11-2 and TRBJ2-1, is EAGVAQSPRYKIIEKRQSVAFWCNPISGHATLYWYQQILGQGPKLLIQFQNNGVVDDSQLPKDRFSAERLKGVDSTLKIQPAKLEDSAVYLCASSLPRSYNEQFFGPGTRLTVL.

In DNA form, the CDR3 reads TGCAGCGTTGATTTGGGGGGCCCGGACACTGAAGCTTTCTTT. As protein: CSVDLGGPDTEAFF. The genes are TRBV29-1 and TRBJ1-1; the D gene is possibly TRBD1 (6 bases). This CDR3 has 14 residues. CDR1 SQVTM and CDR2 ANQGSEA come from the germline V gene. The V and J ends lost 3 bases and 3 bases respectively, with 14 bases between them. Combining the CDR3 with reference TRBV29-1 and TRBJ1-1 gives the whole variable domain SAVISQKPSRDICQRGTSLTIQCQVDSQVTMMFWYRQQPGQSLTLIATANQGSEATYESGFVIDKFPISRPNLTFSTLTVSNMSPEDSSIYLCSVDLGGPDTEAFFGQGTRLTVV.

V usage is TRBV6-1 and J usage is TRBJ2-7; 8 nucleotides align to TRBD2. Trimming took 6 bases from V and 3 from J; bases not matched to a gene: 10. Germline CDR1 reads MNHNS; CDR2 reads SASEGT. This CDR3 region has 15 residues. CDR3 loop: CASRDLAGSGYEQYF. CDR3 in DNA: TGTGCCAGCAGAGATTTAGCGGGATCCGGCTACGAGCAGTACTTC.

The chain links TRBV7-2 to TRBJ2-1; D perhaps matches TRBD1 (6 bases). V lost 6 bases and J 4 bases, leaving 16 bases between the germline ends. Germline V CDR1 and CDR2: SGHTA, FQGNSA. The CDR3 length is 15 residues. CDR3 in DNA: TGTGCCAGCAGTAACCAGGGGTCCGCTTACAATGAGCAGTTCTTC. Its protein is CASSNQGSAYNEQFF.

This clonotype has a handful of counts. The V and J genes are TRBV28 and TRBJ1-6; D not resolved. There are 13 residues in the CDR3. V was pared by 1 base and J by 7 bases, with 5 bases between. Germline CDR1 and CDR2: MDHEN and SYDVKM. CDR3 nucleotides: TGTGCCAGCAGTTTATACGGCAATTCACCCCTCCACTTT. It codes for CASSLYGNSPLHF.

V is TRBV7-9 and J is TRBJ2-1; D remains ambiguous. Deletions cut 1 base from V and 4 bases from J, with 11 bases between. Germline assignment: CDR1 SEHNR and CDR2 FQNEAQ (reference sequence). The CDR3 covers 15 residues. CDR3 sequence (DNA): TGTGCCAGCAGCTTAGGTAGTTCGGTTTACAATGAGCAGTTCTTC. Translated, it gives CASSLGSSVYNEQFF.

This clonotype was counted only a few times. The J gene is TRBJ1-6, the V gene TRBV5-1; D might be TRBD1 (5 bases). V was cut by 7 bases and J by 6 bases, with 11 bases left in between. CDR1 is SGHRS and CDR2 is YFSETQ in the germline V gene. The CDR3 is 13 amino acids. The CDR3 sequence is CASGPGSNSPLHF. CDR3 nucleotides: TGCGCCAGCGGTCCAGGGAGTAATTCACCCCTCCACTTT.

In its sample, this clonotype was seen a few times. V gene TRBV12-3 or TRBV12-4 combines with J gene TRBJ2-7, with D possibly TRBD2 on 5 matching bases. The CDR3 runs 15 residues. Trimming shortened V by 0 bases and J by 4 bases, and 13 bases separated the two germline ends. CDR3 sequence reads: CASSLASRGWYEQYF. CDR3 nucleotides: TGTGCCAGCAGTTTAGCGAGCCGGGGTTGGTACGAGCAGTACTTC.